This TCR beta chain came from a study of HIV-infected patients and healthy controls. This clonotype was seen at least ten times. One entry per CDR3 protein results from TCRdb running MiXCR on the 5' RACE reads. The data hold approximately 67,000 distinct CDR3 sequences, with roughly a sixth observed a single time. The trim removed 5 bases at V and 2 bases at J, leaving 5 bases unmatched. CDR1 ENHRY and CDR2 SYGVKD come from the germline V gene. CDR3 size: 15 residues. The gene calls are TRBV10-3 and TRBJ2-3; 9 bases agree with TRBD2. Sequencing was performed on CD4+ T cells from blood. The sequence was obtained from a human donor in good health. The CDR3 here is CAISTAGGHTDTQYF. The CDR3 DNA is TGTGCCATCAGTACAGCGGGGGGACACACAGATACGCAGTATTTT.